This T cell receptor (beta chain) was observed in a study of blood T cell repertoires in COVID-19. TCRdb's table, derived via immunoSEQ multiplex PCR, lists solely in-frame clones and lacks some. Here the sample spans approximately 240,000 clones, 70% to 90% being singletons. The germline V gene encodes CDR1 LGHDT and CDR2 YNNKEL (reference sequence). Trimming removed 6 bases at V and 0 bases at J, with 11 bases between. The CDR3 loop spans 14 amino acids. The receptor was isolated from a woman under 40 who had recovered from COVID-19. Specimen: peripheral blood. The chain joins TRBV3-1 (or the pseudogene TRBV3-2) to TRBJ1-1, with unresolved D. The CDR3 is CASRNRHLNTEAFF. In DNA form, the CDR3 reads TGTGCCAGCAGAAATCGACACCTGAACACTGAAGCTTTCTTT.